These 2 T cell receptor beta chains were sequenced from one sample in a study of blood T cell repertoires in COVID-19. The repertoire was sequenced with immunoSEQ multiplex PCR; TCRdb's copy has only in-frame clones and lacks some. This sample has about 160,000 clones, with roughly 90% found just once. Sequencing was performed on peripheral blood. These receptors originate from a woman aged 55-75 years who had recovered from COVID-19.

The rearrangement uses TRBV6-1 and TRBJ1-5, with D hard to call. The CDR3 extends over 16 amino acids. Looked up from germline, CDR1 is MNHNS and CDR2 is SASEGT. With 2 bases removed from V and 1 base from J, the gap between germline ends came to 12 bases. The CDR3 protein is CASSEMRVESNQPQHF. The DNA of the CDR3 is TGTGCCAGCAGTGAAATGAGAGTCGAGAGCAATCAGCCCCAGCATTTT.

The rearrangement uses TRBV3-1 (or the pseudogene TRBV3-2) and TRBJ1-2; 7 nucleotides agree with TRBD1. This CDR3 region has 16 residues. The V segment lost 2 bases and the J segment 2 bases; nucleotides outside the gene matches: 8. Germline V gene data show CDR1 as LGHDT and CDR2 as YNNKEL (reference sequence). This CDR3 is CASSQKVDRLNYGYTF. CDR3 in DNA: TGTGCCAGCAGCCAAAAGGTGGACAGGCTCAACTATGGCTACACCTTC.